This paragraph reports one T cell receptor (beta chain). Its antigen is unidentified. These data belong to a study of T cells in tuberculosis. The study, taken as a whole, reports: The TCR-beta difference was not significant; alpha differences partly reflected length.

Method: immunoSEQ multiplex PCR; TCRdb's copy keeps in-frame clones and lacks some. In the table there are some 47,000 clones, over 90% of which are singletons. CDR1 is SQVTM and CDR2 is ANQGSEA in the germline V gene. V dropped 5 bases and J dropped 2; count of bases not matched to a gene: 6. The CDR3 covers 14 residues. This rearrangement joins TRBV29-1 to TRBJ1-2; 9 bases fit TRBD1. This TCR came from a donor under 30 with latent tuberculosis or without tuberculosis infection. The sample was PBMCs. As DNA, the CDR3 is TGCAGCGTTACAGGGGGCCTTCGAAACTATGGCTACACCTTC. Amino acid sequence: CSVTGGLRNYGYTF.